The following is a T cell receptor beta chain sequence with its context. Its antigen is still unknown. There are 13 residues in the CDR3. CDR1 and CDR2 (germline): LNHNV, YYDKDF (reference sequence). V gave up 1 base and J gave up 3 bases, with 6 bases separating them. This specimen belongs to a study of T cell clonotyping in hematopoietic cell transplantation. Findings of the study overall: After transplant, recipient diversity fell while pathologically expanded clonotypes grew through day 180. Cells were unsorted, so CD4 and CD8 contributions were not separated.

Sequencing used immunoSEQ multiplex PCR; TCRdb keeps in-frame clones, though not all of them. The table includes around 10,000 clones, under 90% detected once. Recipient blood drawn about 28 days pretransplant and days 30, 100, 180 after. This specimen consisted of PBMCs, obtained at the time of graft-versus-host disease after allogeneic stem cell transplant. V gene TRBV15 combines with J gene TRBJ1-2; no firm D call. This clonotype was sampled from a male patient aged 55 to 69 who had an allogeneic stem cell transplant from an unrelated donor, so the T cells may come from the graft donor. Some clones in this sample may be carry-over from other donors' samples. The CDR3 loop is CATSRGADYGYTF. The DNA for the CDR3 is TGTGCCACCAGCAGAGGAGCGGACTATGGCTACACCTTC.